The rows below give T cell receptor beta chains drawn from one sample of a study of post-analysis software for immune sequencing data. TCRdb independently ran MiXCR on the PCR reads; one entry per CDR3 protein. The data contain 650,000 to 850,000 distinct CDR3 sequences, approximately 57% of them seen just once; the ten biggest clones take up roughly 4.4%. The sample taken for sequencing was blood. The source is a girl aged 10 to 17 with multiple sclerosis. Each CDR3 is given with its conserved first and last residue. D genes are given only for firm matches. Expanded clones are given a class, and other clones once, few, many or no size at all.

J gene: TRBJ1-1; D gene: NA; V gene: TRBV7-9; clone size: NA; CDR3 protein: CASSSGSPMNTEAFF; CDR3 DNA: TGTGCCAGCAGCTCGGGATCCCCCATGAACACTGAAGCTTTCTTT
J gene: TRBJ2-7; D gene: TRBD2; V gene: TRBV25-1; clone size: NA; CDR3 protein: CASTLPPLAGQSSYNEQYF; CDR3 DNA: TGTGCCAGCACCCTTCCCCCCCTAGCGGGTCAGAGCTCCTACAATGAGCAGTACTTC
J gene: TRBJ2-1; D gene: NA; V gene: TRBV20-1; clone size: once; CDR3 protein: CSANRGSYYNEQFF; CDR3 DNA: TGCAGTGCTAACCGGGGCTCTTACTACAATGAGCAGTTCTTC
J gene: TRBJ2-5; D gene: NA; V gene: TRBV5-1; clone size: few; CDR3 protein: CASSPRTAHSYEQYF; CDR3 DNA: TGCGCCAGCAGCCCTAGGACAGCCCACTCCTACGAACAGTACTTC
J gene: TRBJ2-3; D gene: TRBD2; V gene: TRBV11-2; clone size: many; CDR3 protein: CASSSPPGLAGGPKDTQYF; CDR3 DNA: TGTGCCAGCAGCTCACCCCCGGGACTAGCGGGAGGGCCTAAAGATACGCAGTATTTT
J gene: TRBJ2-7; D gene: NA; V gene: TRBV6-1; clone size: NA; CDR3 protein: CASSSLQYF; CDR3 DNA: TGTGCCAGCAGTTCGTTGCAGTACTTC
J gene: TRBJ2-1; D gene: NA; V gene: TRBV29-1; clone size: NA; CDR3 protein: CSVEGSVYYNEQFF; CDR3 DNA: TGCAGCGTTGAGGGCTCAGTATATTACAATGAGCAGTTCTTC
J gene: TRBJ2-6; D gene: NA; V gene: TRBV10-3; clone size: few; CDR3 protein: CAISGTTSGANVLTF; CDR3 DNA: TGTGCCATCAGTGGGACTACCTCGGGGGCCAACGTCCTGACTTTC
J gene: TRBJ2-7; D gene: TRBD1; V gene: TRBV6-5; clone size: NA; CDR3 protein: CASNRAGGSEQYF; CDR3 DNA: TGTGCCAGCAATAGGGCAGGGGGCTCCGAGCAGTACTTC
J gene: TRBJ2-7; D gene: NA; V gene: TRBV7-2; clone size: few; CDR3 protein: CASSLEGPRYEQYF; CDR3 DNA: TGTGCCAGCAGCTTAGAGGGCCCTCGCTACGAGCAGTACTTC
J gene: TRBJ2-1; D gene: NA; V gene: TRBV28; clone size: few; CDR3 protein: CASSRRRQEAAEQFF; CDR3 DNA: TGTGCCAGCAGCCGCCGTAGACAGGAGGCCGCTGAGCAGTTCTTC
J gene: TRBJ2-7; D gene: NA; V gene: TRBV29-1; clone size: NA; CDR3 protein: CSVDMGGEQYF; CDR3 DNA: TGCAGCGTTGACATGGGAGGCGAGCAGTACTTC
J gene: TRBJ2-1; D gene: NA; V gene: TRBV20-1; clone size: NA; CDR3 protein: CSARPPTTVSARGEQFF; CDR3 DNA: TGCAGTGCTAGGCCCCCGACCACCGTGAGCGCCAGGGGAGAGCAGTTCTTC
J gene: TRBJ1-1; D gene: NA; V gene: TRBV10-3; clone size: few; CDR3 protein: CATGAVNTEAFF; CDR3 DNA: TGTGCCACGGGGGCAGTGAACACTGAAGCTTTCTTT
J gene: TRBJ1-1; D gene: TRBD1; V gene: TRBV14; clone size: NA; CDR3 protein: CASSPIPGTGGTEAFF; CDR3 DNA: TGTGCCAGCAGCCCTATCCCCGGGACAGGGGGCACTGAAGCTTTCTTT
J gene: TRBJ2-3; D gene: NA; V gene: TRBV6-5; clone size: NA; CDR3 protein: CASSYLIAADASTDTQYF; CDR3 DNA: TGTGCCAGCAGTTACTTGATAGCAGCGGATGCTAGCACAGATACGCAGTATTTT
J gene: TRBJ2-5; D gene: TRBD1; V gene: TRBV7-9; clone size: NA; CDR3 protein: CASSGTIRGPQETQYF; CDR3 DNA: TGTGCCAGCAGCGGTACCATTAGGGGGCCCCAAGAGACCCAGTACTTC
J gene: TRBJ2-7; D gene: NA; V gene: TRBV7-9; clone size: NA; CDR3 protein: CASSSWTPYEQYF; CDR3 DNA: TGTGCCAGCAGCTCCTGGACACCCTACGAGCAGTACTTC
J gene: TRBJ2-7; D gene: NA; V gene: TRBV9; clone size: NA; CDR3 protein: CASSVEEDTEQYF; CDR3 DNA: TGTGCCAGCAGCGTAGAGGAGGATACCGAGCAGTACTTC
J gene: TRBJ2-1; D gene: TRBD2; V gene: TRBV6-5; clone size: NA; CDR3 protein: CASSYSTGRADNEQFF; CDR3 DNA: TGTGCCAGCAGTTACTCGACCGGGAGGGCCGACAATGAGCAGTTCTTC
J gene: TRBJ2-1; D gene: NA; V gene: TRBV5-1; clone size: few; CDR3 protein: CASSLDIRAHNEQFF; CDR3 DNA: TGCGCCAGCAGCTTGGACATCAGGGCCCACAATGAGCAGTTCTTC
J gene: TRBJ1-4; D gene: NA; V gene: TRBV7-3; clone size: NA; CDR3 protein: CASSNGGAANEKLFF; CDR3 DNA: TGTGCCAGCAGCAACGGGGGAGCGGCTAATGAAAAACTGTTTTTT
J gene: TRBJ2-7; D gene: NA; V gene: TRBV20-1; clone size: NA; CDR3 protein: CSVFGRAGNEQYF; CDR3 DNA: TGCAGTGTGTTTGGCCGAGCCGGTAACGAGCAGTACTTC
J gene: TRBJ2-3; D gene: NA; V gene: TRBV11-3; clone size: NA; CDR3 protein: CASSLDQAADTQYF; CDR3 DNA: TGTGCCAGCAGCTTAGACCAGGCGGCAGATACGCAGTATTTT
J gene: TRBJ2-7; D gene: NA; V gene: TRBV18; clone size: NA; CDR3 protein: CASSPPSAYEQYF; CDR3 DNA: TGTGCCAGCTCACCACCGTCAGCCTACGAGCAGTACTTC
J gene: TRBJ2-7; D gene: NA; V gene: TRBV7-2; clone size: NA; CDR3 protein: CASSLGRPSYEQYF; CDR3 DNA: TGTGCCAGCAGCCTGGGACGGCCCTCCTACGAGCAGTACTTC
J gene: TRBJ2-1; D gene: TRBD1; V gene: TRBV5-1; clone size: once; CDR3 protein: CASNSRGRVNEQFF; CDR3 DNA: TGCGCCAGCAACTCCAGGGGGCGCGTTAATGAGCAGTTCTTC
J gene: TRBJ2-5; D gene: TRBD2; V gene: TRBV11-3; clone size: NA; CDR3 protein: CASRIDVSGGPETQYF; CDR3 DNA: TGTGCCAGCAGGATAGATGTCTCGGGAGGGCCAGAGACCCAGTACTTC
J gene: TRBJ2-1; D gene: NA; V gene: TRBV7-6; clone size: once; CDR3 protein: CASSSPKNEQFF; CDR3 DNA: TGTGCCAGCAGCTCGCCAAAAAATGAGCAGTTCTTC
J gene: TRBJ2-5; D gene: NA; V gene: TRBV29-1; clone size: few; CDR3 protein: CSVFQDGLETQYF; CDR3 DNA: TGCAGCGTTTTTCAAGACGGGTTAGAGACCCAGTACTTC
J gene: TRBJ2-7; D gene: NA; V gene: TRBV7-2; clone size: NA; CDR3 protein: CASSLPGLSSSYEQYF; CDR3 DNA: TGTGCCAGCAGCTTACCGGGACTGTCGAGCTCCTACGAGCAGTACTTC
J gene: TRBJ2-5; D gene: TRBD1; V gene: TRBV29-1; clone size: NA; CDR3 protein: CSVERTGSIETQYF; CDR3 DNA: TGCAGCGTTGAGCGGACAGGGAGTATAGAGACCCAGTACTTC
J gene: TRBJ2-7; D gene: NA; V gene: TRBV4-2; clone size: NA; CDR3 protein: CASGRGDSSYEQYF; CDR3 DNA: TGTGCCAGCGGGCGGGGTGACTCTTCCTACGAGCAGTACTTC
J gene: TRBJ2-7; D gene: NA; V gene: TRBV11-2; clone size: NA; CDR3 protein: CASTRGGGGMYEQYF; CDR3 DNA: TGTGCCAGCACCCGAGGTGGGGGCGGGATGTACGAGCAGTACTTC
J gene: TRBJ2-1; D gene: NA; V gene: TRBV15; clone size: NA; CDR3 protein: CATSRTPDPEVYNEQFF; CDR3 DNA: TGTGCCACCAGCAGGACGCCGGATCCTGAGGTCTACAATGAGCAGTTCTTC
J gene: TRBJ2-7; D gene: NA; V gene: TRBV29-1; clone size: NA; CDR3 protein: CSVEVRAYEQYF; CDR3 DNA: TGCAGCGTTGAGGTCAGAGCCTACGAGCAGTACTTC
J gene: TRBJ2-7; D gene: NA; V gene: TRBV11-1; clone size: NA; CDR3 protein: CASSVWASEQYF; CDR3 DNA: TGTGCCAGCAGCGTATGGGCCAGCGAGCAGTACTTC
J gene: TRBJ2-7; D gene: NA; V gene: TRBV27; clone size: NA; CDR3 protein: CASSPLTGIAYEQYF; CDR3 DNA: TGTGCCAGCAGCCCGTTAACGGGGATTGCCTACGAGCAGTACTTC
J gene: TRBJ1-6; D gene: NA; V gene: TRBV4-1; clone size: NA; CDR3 protein: CASSQDGPGSYSPLHF; CDR3 DNA: TGCGCCAGCAGCCAAGATGGGCCAGGGAGTTATTCACCCCTCCACTTT
J gene: TRBJ1-2; D gene: NA; V gene: TRBV5-5; clone size: few; CDR3 protein: CASSLWGDYGYTF; CDR3 DNA: TGTGCCAGCAGCTTGTGGGGTGACTATGGCTACACCTTC